This T cell receptor beta chain was sequenced for a study of CD8 T cells in Susac syndrome. The V and J ends lost 5 bases and 6 bases respectively, with 21 bases between them. The length of the CDR3 is 16 residues. Per germline, CDR1 SGHTA and CDR2 FQGNSA. Reverse transcription of roughly 0.45 to 1 ug RNA was performed with random hexamers. TCRdb re-derived calls from the immunoSEQ multiplex PCR reads in MiXCR, one entry per CDR3 protein. The table includes 95,000 to 150,000 distinct CDR3 sequences, around 96% detected once. This TCR derives from a human donor in good health. Sequencing was carried out using CD4+ T cells from PBMCs. The chain recombines TRBV7-2 with TRBJ2-3; possibly TRBD2 for D (6 bases). Here the CDR3 DNA reads TGTGCCAGCAGCGCCACCCTAGGGCGGGGTGGGGATACGCAGTATTTT. Translated, it gives CASSATLGRGGDTQYF.